A single sample gave rise to the 27 T cell receptor beta chains below, sequenced in a study of TIL therapy for anti-PD-1-resistant metastatic lung cancer. Documented time point: pre-treatment sample, taken before nivolumab and TIL therapy. The libraries were made with immunoSEQ v3. The repertoire was sequenced with immunoSEQ multiplex PCR; TCRdb's copy has only in-frame clones and lacks some. The data contain 55,000 to 65,000 clones, roughly 70% of them singletons. Sequenced material: blood, taken at baseline. The origin of the receptors is a person aged 25-80 years with non-small cell lung cancer.

This chain uses TRBV28 with TRBJ2-3, with no clear D. From germline, CDR1 is MDHEN and CDR2 SYDVKM. The CDR3 runs 11 residues. The CDR3 coding sequence is TGTGCTCTAGGCCGCTCAGATACGCAGTATTTT. Protein product: CALGRSDTQYF.

The chain carries TRBV28 and TRBJ1-5; D is undetermined. Germline CDR1 is MDHEN and CDR2 is SYDVKM. Trimming removed 5 bases from V and 6 bases from J, with 8 bases in between. This CDR3 is 12 amino acids long. CDR3 sequence (DNA): TGTGCCAGCAGTGTCAGTAGTCAGCCCCAGCATTTT. Encoded protein: CASSVSSQPQHF.

J is TRBJ2-5 and V is TRBV15; D is unclear. CDR1 LNHNV and CDR2 YYDKDF come from the germline V gene (reference sequence). The CDR3 is made up of 18 amino acids. Between the trimmed V and J ends, which lost 1 base and 1 base, there was a span of 19 bases. The chain's CDR3 is CATSRGRVPLILQETQYF. In nucleotides, the CDR3 is TGTGCCACCAGCAGAGGTCGAGTTCCGCTGATACTCCAAGAGACCCAGTACTTC.

The chain carries TRBV5-1 and TRBJ2-7; the match to TRBD1 covers 7 bases. The CDR3 length is 15 residues. V gave up 0 bases and J gave up 0 bases; unmatched junction bases: 3. CDR1 and CDR2 (germline): SGHRS, YFSETQ. The CDR3 DNA follows: TGCGCCAGCAGCTTGGTGACAGGGAGCTCCTACGAGCAGTACTTC. It encodes CASSLVTGSSYEQYF. The variable domain in full, with the rest retrieved from reference TRBV5-1 and TRBJ2-7, is KAGVTQTPRYLIKTRGQQVTLSCSPISGHRSVSWYQQTPGQGLQFLFEYFSETQRNKGNFPGRFSGRQFSNSRSEMNVSTLELGDSALYLCASSLVTGSSYEQYFGPGTRLTVT.

This chain links TRBV6-5 with TRBJ1-1, with D perhaps TRBD1 (6 bases). The CDR3 runs 16 residues. V lost 0 bases and J 2 bases, leaving 13 bases between the germline ends. Germline CDR1 MNHEY, CDR2 SVGAGI. Here the CDR3 DNA reads TGTGCCAGCAGTTACTCCGGGACACACACTAACACTGAAGCTTTCTTT. Protein product: CASSYSGTHTNTEAFF.

This chain links TRBV6-5 with TRBJ2-7, with 8 bases identical to TRBD1. This CDR3 is built from 15 residues. The germline CDR1 and CDR2 sequences are MNHEY and SVGAGI. Unmatched junction bases numbered 11, after V lost 6 bases and J lost 4 bases. CDR3 protein: CASSHRGQVLYEQYF. As DNA, the CDR3 is TGTGCCAGCAGCCACCGGGGACAGGTACTTTACGAGCAGTACTTC.

This clone was detected only once. V and J are TRBV27 and TRBJ2-5, with D maybe TRBD1 (7 bases). The CDR3 loop spans 15 amino acids. V shed 8 bases and J shed 5 bases, with 21 bases lying between them. Germline V gives CDR1 MNHEY, CDR2 SMNVEV (reference sequence). This chain's CDR3 is CASALNEGAGETQYF. The CDR3 DNA is TGTGCCAGCGCCCTAAATGAGGGGGCGGGGGAGACCCAGTACTTC.

The CDR3 reads CASRVRSASTDTQYF. The DNA of the CDR3 is TGTGCCAGCAGGGTACGTAGTGCTAGCACAGATACGCAGTATTTT. The chain recombines TRBV27 with TRBJ2-3; D remains unclear. Trimming removed 6 bases at V and 0 bases at J, with 13 bases between. This CDR3 has 15 residues. Germline V gene sequence: CDR1 MNHEY, CDR2 SMNVEV (reference sequence).

The chain links TRBV7-3 to TRBJ2-5; 10 bases line up with TRBD2. The germline CDR1 and CDR2 sequences are SGHTA and FQGTGA. The CDR3 extends over 16 amino acids. Trimming at V came to 2 bases and at J to 2 bases, leaving 5 bases not matched to a gene. The CDR3 sequence: CASSLLAGGGQETQYF. The DNA of the CDR3 is TGTGCCAGCAGCTTATTAGCGGGAGGAGGGCAAGAGACCCAGTACTTC.

The chain carries TRBV2 and TRBJ1-2, with a possible D match to TRBD1 (5 bases). V was cut by 1 base and J by 0 bases, with 9 bases left in between. This CDR3 is 15 amino acids long. CDR1 SNHLY and CDR2 FYNNEI come from the germline V gene. This CDR3 is CASSEGDRANYGYTF. In nucleotides, the CDR3 is TGTGCCAGCAGTGAAGGAGACAGAGCTAACTATGGCTACACCTTC.

The rearrangement joins TRBV15 to TRBJ1-1; D is ambiguous. The V end was cut by 6 bases, the J end by 2 bases, with 16 bases between. The CDR3 has 15 residues. Germline V CDR1 and CDR2: LNHNV, YYDKDF (reference sequence). The CDR3 reads CATRKAGSQNTEAFF. CDR3 bases: TGTGCCACCAGAAAAGCCGGGTCTCAAAACACTGAAGCTTTCTTT.

This chain links TRBV19 with TRBJ1-1; D is undetermined. Trimming removed 3 bases at V and 2 bases at J, with 10 bases between. CDR3 size: 14 residues. Germline CDR1 LNHDA, CDR2 SQIVND (reference sequence). CDR3 DNA sequence: TGTGCCAGTAGTATGTTTAGTTTTAACACTGAAGCTTTCTTT. It translates to CASSMFSFNTEAFF.

The rearrangement uses TRBV7-8 and TRBJ1-5; no clear D gene. This CDR3 comprises 17 residues. Per the germline V gene, CDR1 is SGHVS and CDR2 is FQNEAQ. V lost 5 bases and J lost 0, with 17 bases in between. The CDR3 nucleotides read TGTGCCAGCAGCCCTAGGGAGTCCGGGCCTAGCAATCAGCCCCAGCATTTT. Protein product: CASSPRESGPSNQPQHF.

This clone was seen a single time. As DNA, the CDR3 is TGTGCCAGCAGTGACTTAGGACAGGGATCAGATACGCAGTATTTT. This codes for CASSDLGQGSDTQYF. The chain couples TRBV6-4 to TRBJ2-3, with TRBD1 matching over 8 bases. CDR3 size: 15 residues. With 1 base clipped from V and 4 bases from J, the junction kept 4 bases outside the gene matches. The germline V gene has CDR1 MRHNA and CDR2 SNTAGT.

This chain joins TRBV27 and TRBJ2-2; TRBD1 matches 7 bases. The ends lost 7 bases at V and 5 bases at J; junction bases unmatched: 7. CDR1 and CDR2 (germline): MNHEY, SMNVEV (reference sequence). The CDR3 is 14 residues long. CDR3 region: CASKPTGSTGELFF. The CDR3 nucleotides read TGTGCCAGCAAACCGACAGGGTCGACCGGGGAGCTGTTTTTT.

There are a few counts of this clone. This sequence joins TRBV27 and TRBJ2-7; a weak D match, TRBD2 (6 bases). This CDR3 region has 13 residues. V lost 3 bases, J lost 5 bases, and 11 bases lay in between. Germline values: CDR1 MNHEY, CDR2 SMNVEV (reference sequence). The CDR3 is CASSLGLGDEQYF. The CDR3 bases are TGTGCCAGCAGTTTGGGACTGGGGGACGAGCAGTACTTC.

V usage is TRBV11-3 and J usage is TRBJ1-1; 9 positions agree with TRBD1. V lost 4 bases and J lost 0; bases outside the gene matches: 9. The germline CDR1 and CDR2 sequences are SGHNT and YENEEA. The CDR3 sequence is 17 residues long. The CDR3 is CASSSIRTGVLNTEAFF. Here the CDR3 DNA reads TGTGCCAGCAGCTCGATTCGGACAGGGGTTTTGAACACTGAAGCTTTCTTT.

This clone was seen only once. The chain is built from TRBV30 and TRBJ2-7; 7 nucleotides line up with TRBD2. The germline CDR1 and CDR2 sequences are GTSNPN and SVGIG (reference sequence). Germline trimming cut 0 bases from V and 3 bases from J; bases unmatched to any gene: 5. This CDR3 comprises 14 residues. CDR3 nucleotides: TGTGCCTGGAGTGTGACGGCGGGAGTCTACGAGCAGTACTTC. Translation gives CAWSVTAGVYEQYF.

This clone was observed a handful of times. V usage is TRBV19 and J usage is TRBJ1-5, with TRBD1 identical over 10 bases. The CDR3 length is 14 residues. Germline assignment: CDR1 LNHDA and CDR2 SQIVND (reference sequence). V was pared by 10 bases and J by 6 bases, with 9 bases of the junction left unmatched. The CDR3 DNA follows: TGTGCCACCGAAGACAGGGGGCGAAGTCAGCCCCAGCATTTT. Translation gives CATEDRGRSQPQHF.

This chain links TRBV10-2 with TRBJ1-3; tentative D call: TRBD1 (6 bases). Trimming removed 0 bases from V and 0 bases from J, with 15 bases in between. This CDR3 has 18 amino acids. Germline V gene lookup returns CDR1 WSHSY and CDR2 SAAADI. The CDR3 DNA reads as TGCGCCAGCAGTGAGTCGCAGGGGCCATACCTCTCTGGAAACACCATATATTTT. Encoded protein: CASSESQGPYLSGNTIYF.

The chain carries TRBV7-2 and TRBJ2-5; TRBD2 is a possible D gene (7 bases). Germline values: CDR1 SGHTA, CDR2 FQGNSA. The CDR3 covers 16 residues. V was clipped by 5 bases and J by 3 bases, with 19 bases between them. The CDR3 nucleotides are TGTGCCAGCAGCAGAAGGGGGGGAATGGTGGAAGAGACCCAGTACTTC. Translating gives CASSRRGGMVEETQYF. The whole variable domain, remainder taken from reference TRBV7-2 and TRBJ2-5, is GAGVSQSPSNKVTEKGKDVELRCDPISGHTALYWYRQSLGQGLEFLIYFQGNSAPDKSGLPSDRFSAERTGGSVSTLTIQRTQQEDSAVYLCASSRRGGMVEETQYFGPGTRLLVL.

The V call is TRBV5-1, the J call TRBJ2-3; tentative D call: TRBD1 (5 bases). Trimming took off 0 bases at V and 2 bases at J, with 10 bases between the two ends. In germline, CDR1 is SGHRS, CDR2 YFSETQ. CDR3 size: 15 residues. The CDR3 DNA follows: TGCGCCAGCAGCTTGGGACAGCTTTTCACAGATACGCAGTATTTT. It encodes CASSLGQLFTDTQYF.

The chain combines TRBV7-2 with TRBJ2-1; weak D call: TRBD2 (6 bases). Trimming removed 1 base at V and 10 bases at J, with 14 bases between. The CDR3 is 14 residues long. In germline, CDR1 is SGHTA, CDR2 FQGNSA. The CDR3 loop reads CASSLGTGEREQFF. CDR3 nucleotides: TGTGCCAGCAGCTTAGGGACGGGAGAGCGGGAGCAGTTCTTC.

The V call is TRBV7-8, the J call TRBJ1-2, with a tentative D call TRBD1 (6 bases). V dropped 3 bases and J dropped 4 bases, with 15 bases sitting between them. Germline V gives CDR1 SGHVS, CDR2 FQNEAQ. This CDR3 is built from 15 residues. In DNA form, the CDR3 reads TGTGCCAGCAGCTTGTGGACAGCCGCGGGCTATGGCTACACCTTC. It codes for CASSLWTAAGYGYTF.

This rearrangement joins TRBV7-2 to TRBJ2-6, with TRBD2 matching over 7 bases. The CDR3 has 16 amino acids. V was pared by 5 bases and J by 2 bases, with 6 bases of the junction left unmatched. The germline gives CDR1 SGHTA, CDR2 FQGNSA. The CDR3 DNA sequence: TGTGCCAGCAGCCTTAGCGCGGGGGCTGGGGCCAACGTCCTGACTTTC. Amino acids: CASSLSAGAGANVLTF.

This clone was seen a few times. The rearrangement uses TRBV2 and TRBJ1-2; 8 nucleotides agree with TRBD1. The CDR3 covers 14 residues. Germline assignment: CDR1 SNHLY and CDR2 FYNNEI. V lost 8 bases to trimming and J lost 5 bases; unmatched junction nucleotides: 10. CDR3 sequence reads: CASGGRTGRYGYTF. The CDR3 DNA follows: TGTGCCAGCGGCGGGCGGACAGGGAGATATGGCTACACCTTC. The variable domain in full, completed from reference TRBV2 and TRBJ1-2, reads EPEVTQTPSHQVTQMGQEVILRCVPISNHLYFYWYRQILGQKVEFLVSFYNNEISEKSEIFDDQFSVERPDGSNFTLKIRSTKLEDSAMYFCASGGRTGRYGYTFGSGTRLTVV.

This sequence joins TRBV11-2 and TRBJ2-1; D possibly corresponds to TRBD2 (5 bases). Trimming took off 2 bases at V and 0 bases at J, with 8 bases between the two ends. The CDR3 has 15 residues. Germline V lookup: CDR1 SGHAT, CDR2 FQNNGV. CDR3 DNA sequence: TGTGCCAGCAGCTTAAGTGGGAGCTCCTACAATGAGCAGTTCTTC. It is translated as CASSLSGSSYNEQFF.